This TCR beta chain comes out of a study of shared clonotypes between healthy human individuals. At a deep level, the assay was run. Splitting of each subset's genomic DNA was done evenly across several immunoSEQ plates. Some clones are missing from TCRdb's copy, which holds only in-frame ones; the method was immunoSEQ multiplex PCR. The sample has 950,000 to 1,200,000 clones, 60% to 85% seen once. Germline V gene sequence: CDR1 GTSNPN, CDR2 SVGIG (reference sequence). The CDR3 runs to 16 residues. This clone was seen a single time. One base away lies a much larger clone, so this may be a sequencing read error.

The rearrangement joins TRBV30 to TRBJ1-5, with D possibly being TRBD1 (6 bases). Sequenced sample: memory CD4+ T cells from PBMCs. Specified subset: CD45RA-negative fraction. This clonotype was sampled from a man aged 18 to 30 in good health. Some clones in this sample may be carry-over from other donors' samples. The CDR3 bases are TGTGCCTGGAGTGGCGGCGGGGGGCAGGAGAACCAGCCCCATCATTTT. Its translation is CAWSGGGGQENQPHHF.